The present T cell receptor (beta chain) was sequenced within a study of T cell responses to AZD1222 COVID-19 vaccine. Regarding the study as a whole: An increase in Spike-specific TCR breadth and depth was observed after two AZD1222 doses. The sample set comprised mostly white British donors with more females, and clonal diversity was possibly underestimated.

Looked up from germline, CDR1 is SGHRS and CDR2 is YFSETQ. This CDR3 region has 17 residues. J lost 6 bases, V lost 4 bases, and 12 bases had no gene match. Using immunoSEQ multiplex PCR, the repertoire was profiled, and TCRdb retains in-frame clones only, with some absent. The data show approximately 150,000 clones, with approximately 90% seen just once and under 4% held by the top ten. About this clone: What it recognizes is unknown.

The rearrangement uses TRBV5-1 and TRBJ2-1; TRBD2 matches at 11 bases. The TCR comes from an adult who received the AZD1222 COVID-19 vaccine. Source: peripheral blood, taken 28 days after the second AZD1222 dose. CDR3 coding DNA: TGCGCCAGCAGCCGCCCAAAACTAGCGGGAGAAGGCAATGAGCAGTTCTTC. Translating it yields CASSRPKLAGEGNEQFF.